A selection of T cell receptor beta chains follows, all from one sample in a study of shared clonotypes between healthy human individuals. Assay used: immunoSEQ multiplex PCR; TCRdb lists only in-frame clones, some missing. The sample records some 680,000 clones, 73% being singletons. The sample consisted of memory CD4+ T cells sorted from blood. The receptors originated from a woman under 40 in good health. CDR3s include the opening cysteine and the closing phenylalanine or tryptophan. Fields, in order: CDR3 protein, CDR3 DNA, V gene, clone size, D gene, J gene. A D gene is named only where the DNA matches it firmly. Clone size is not always given. Where it is, it says once, few, many or a class for expanded clones.

CAWSWKGNPNSPLHF | TGTGCCTGGAGTTGGAAAGGGAACCCAAATTCACCCCTCCACTTT | TRBV30 | - | - | TRBJ1-6
CASSASRTDTQYF | TGTGCCAGCAGTGCGTCGCGCACAGATACGCAGTATTTT | TRBV6-1 | - | - | TRBJ2-3
CASSFIYRGRNTGELFF | TGTGCCAGCAGCTTTATTTACAGGGGGAGAAACACCGGGGAGCTGTTTTTT | TRBV5-6 | few | TRBD1 | TRBJ2-2
CASSLRLAGDNEQFF | TGCGCCAGCAGCCTCCGACTAGCGGGAGACAATGAGCAGTTCTTC | TRBV4-1 | - | TRBD2 | TRBJ2-1
CASSEFLESYNEQFF | TGTGCCAGCAGTGAATTCTTGGAATCCTACAATGAGCAGTTCTTC | TRBV6-1 | - | - | TRBJ2-1
CASSRVRIRVPYEQYF | TGTGCCAGCAGCCGCGTTCGTATCAGGGTACCCTACGAGCAGTACTTC | TRBV7-8 | - | - | TRBJ2-7
CASSLNPTGVTDTQYF | TGTGCCAGCAGCCTGAATCCGACGGGAGTCACAGATACGCAGTATTTT | TRBV11-1 | - | - | TRBJ2-3
CASSLTHGGNYGYTF | TGTGCCAGCAGTTTAACGCACGGGGGCAACTATGGCTACACCTTC | TRBV28 | - | - | TRBJ1-2
CASSEIRRSSGTGELFF | TGTGCCAGCAGTGAGATCCGTCGGTCTAGCGGGACCGGGGAGCTGTTTTTT | TRBV6-1 | - | TRBD2 | TRBJ2-2
CASSPGRGNEKLFF | TGTGCCAGCAGCCCCGGTCGGGGGAATGAAAAACTGTTTTTT | TRBV11-2 | few | - | TRBJ1-4